This TCR beta chain was documented in a study of blood T cell repertoires in COVID-19. This table comes from immunoSEQ multiplex PCR, and its TCRdb copy is limited to in-frame clones, with some not included. The repertoire holds 110,000 or so clones, with 70% to 90% as singletons. The J segment lost 3 bases and the V segment lost 0 bases, leaving 10 bases of the junction unmatched. The germline CDR1 and CDR2 sequences are LGHDT and YNNKEL (reference sequence). The CDR3 totals 17 residues. The clonotype was recovered from a woman between 65 and 79 years old who had recovered from COVID-19. Sequencing used peripheral blood. The chain combines TRBV3-1 (or the pseudogene TRBV3-2) with TRBJ2-7, with 8 bases lining up with TRBD2. CDR3 residues: CASSQDRGGVGLYEQYF. The CDR3 DNA sequence: TGTGCCAGCAGCCAAGATCGGGGGGGAGTGGGTCTCTACGAGCAGTACTTC.